Each of the 24 T cell receptor beta chains below was sequenced from the same sample in a study of CD8+ T cells in alopecia areata. Treatment specified: oral pan-JAK inhibitor, 5-10 mg twice daily. Extracted from the samples, RNA was reverse transcribed into cDNA to serve as the sequencing template. Repertoires were generated with immunoSEQ multiplex PCR, while TCRdb's copy carries only in-frame clones and drops some. The sample lists approximately 100,000 clones, approximately 63% occurring once. The sample here was CD8+ T cells sorted from blood, taken at approximately week 61, from a patient treated with tofacitinib. Receptors originate from a human donor with alopecia areata.

This chain's CDR3 is CASSYSDRMNTEAFF. For the CDR3, the DNA is TGTGCCAGCAGTTACTCGGACAGGATGAACACTGAAGCTTTCTTT. The rearrangement joins TRBV6-5 to TRBJ1-1, with 7 positions matching TRBD1. Trimming removed 0 bases from V and 0 bases from J; junction bases left unmatched: 1. Germline CDR1 MNHEY, CDR2 SVGAGI. This CDR3 is 15 amino acids long.

The chain uses TRBV15 and TRBJ2-7; no reliable D call. Per germline, CDR1 LNHNV and CDR2 YYDKDF (reference sequence). The CDR3 spans 14 residues. V was trimmed by 4 bases and J by 3 bases, leaving 13 bases between them. In nucleotides, the CDR3 is TGTGCCACCAGCAAGGCCGCGGAGCTCTACGAGCAGTACTTC. Protein product: CATSKAAELYEQYF.

This clone was seen a few times. The chain has TRBV14 and TRBJ1-3; a possible D gene is TRBD1 (6 bases). The germline CDR1 and CDR2 sequences are SGHDN and FVKESK. The V gene lost 5 bases and the J gene lost 1 base, with 9 bases spanning the gap. This CDR3 is built from 14 residues. The CDR3 DNA sequence: TGTGCCAGCAGCGGCACAGGGTCTGGAAACACCATATATTTT. The encoded protein is CASSGTGSGNTIYF.

The chain combines TRBV7-6 with TRBJ1-5; possible D gene TRBD1, 5 bases. CDR1 and CDR2 (germline): SGHVS, FNYEAQ. The CDR3 is 14 amino acids. V was shortened by 5 bases and J by 7 bases, with 15 bases between the two germline ends. CDR3: CASSRRQGGQPQHF. In DNA, the CDR3 is TGTGCCAGCAGCCGGCGGCAGGGCGGGCAGCCCCAGCATTTT.

The chain combines TRBV10-3 with TRBJ2-3, with D perhaps assigned TRBD1 or TRBD2 (5 bases each). Germline values: CDR1 ENHRY, CDR2 SYGVKD. The V gene lost 6 bases and the J gene lost 5 bases, with 15 bases spanning the gap. The CDR3 runs 14 residues. The CDR3, as DNA: TGTGCCATCAGGACTGGGGGATTTGAAGATACGCAGTATTTT. Encoded protein: CAIRTGGFEDTQYF.

The chain is built from TRBV4-1 and TRBJ1-2; TRBD1 agrees at 7 bases. This CDR3 is 19 amino acids long. In germline, CDR1 is MGHRA, CDR2 YSYEKL. V lost 4 bases to trimming and J lost 0 bases; unmatched junction nucleotides: 17. The CDR3 sequence is CASSRIGLADRRANYGYTF. The DNA for the CDR3 is TGCGCCAGCAGCCGAATAGGCCTCGCGGACAGGAGAGCTAACTATGGCTACACCTTC.

Points on this clone: A read error may account for a junction end that differs from germline. The chain has TRBV11-2 and TRBJ2-1, with D possibly called TRBD1 or TRBD2 (5 bases each). The CDR3 covers 13 residues. Germline loops: CDR1 SGHAT, CDR2 FQNNGV. The CDR3 DNA reads TGTGCCAGCAGCTGGGGGTCAGGGTATGAACAGTTCTTC. This sequence encodes CASSWGSGYEQFF.

This clone was observed a few times. This chain uses TRBV7-9 with TRBJ2-4, with 10 bases aligning to TRBD1. The CDR3 covers 16 residues. Germline trimming cut 5 bases from V and 3 bases from J; bases unmatched to any gene: 7. Germline loops: CDR1 SEHNR, CDR2 FQNEAQ (reference sequence). In nucleotides, the CDR3 is TGTGCCAGCAGCCCCACAGGGGACAGGGGCAAAAACATTCAGTACTTC. It encodes CASSPTGDRGKNIQYF.

With regard to this clone: It differs at one base from a far larger clone, so likely a read error. Other nucleotide sequences from this sample produce the same CDR3. The genes are TRBV11-2 and TRBJ1-1; no clear D. The CDR3 runs 13 residues. From germline, CDR1 is SGHAT and CDR2 FQNNGV. The CDR3 reads CASSLVTGSEAFF. The CDR3 DNA reads TGTGCCAGCAGCTTAGTCACCGGGTCTGAAGCCTTCTTT.

The chain carries TRBV5-1 and TRBJ2-5; a possible D gene is TRBD2 (5 bases). The CDR3 totals 14 residues. Germline V gene sequence: CDR1 SGHRS, CDR2 YFSETQ. V was trimmed by 8 bases and J by 2 bases, leaving 16 bases between them. DNA for the CDR3: TGCGCCAGGTGCCGGGTGGGAGAGCAAGAGACCCAGTACTTC. This codes for CARCRVGEQETQYF.

This sequence joins TRBV5-5 and TRBJ1-1; no reliable D call. CDR3 size: 14 residues. With 1 base removed from V and 0 bases from J, the gap between germline ends came to 7 bases. Germline V gene data show CDR1 as SGHKS and CDR2 as YYEKEE (reference sequence). In DNA form, the CDR3 reads TGTGCCAGCAGCTTGTTGTCCCTGAACACTGAAGCTTTCTTT. It specifies CASSLLSLNTEAFF.

This clone is a singleton in its sample. The rearrangement joins TRBV7-6 to TRBJ1-1, with D uncertain. V dropped 1 base and J dropped 0 bases, with 12 bases sitting between them. The CDR3 has 16 amino acids. Germline V CDR1 and CDR2: SGHVS, FNYEAQ. This CDR3 reads CASSLVGRKVNTEAFF. The CDR3 coding sequence is TGTGCCAGCAGCTTAGTGGGGAGGAAGGTGAACACTGAAGCTTTCTTT.

The chain carries TRBV10-3 and TRBJ1-4; perhaps TRBD1 as D (5 bases). The V gene's germline CDR1 is ENHRY and CDR2 SYGVKD. This CDR3 comprises 13 residues. V gave up 3 bases and J gave up 7 bases, with 9 bases separating them. CDR3 amino acids: CAISDRAVEKLFF. The CDR3 bases are TGTGCCATCAGTGACAGGGCAGTTGAAAAACTGTTTTTT.

The sample holds one count of this clone. V is TRBV11-2 and J is TRBJ2-1; 8 bases agree with TRBD2. The CDR3 runs 15 residues. V gave up 2 bases and J gave up 9 bases; unmatched junction bases: 9. CDR1 and CDR2 from the germline V gene are SGHAT and FQNNGV. This CDR3 is CASSLLDSGDVEQFF. Written as DNA, the CDR3 is TGTGCCAGCAGCTTATTGGATAGCGGGGATGTTGAGCAGTTCTTC.

This clone was observed a few times. V gene TRBV15 combines with J gene TRBJ1-5, with D possibly matching TRBD1 (5 bases). The V gene lost 5 bases and the J gene lost 2 bases, with 22 bases spanning the gap. The CDR3 runs to 18 residues. Germline V gene lookup returns CDR1 LNHNV and CDR2 YYDKDF (reference sequence). CDR3 DNA: TGTGCCACCAGCGAAGGGTTAGGTTGTGGGGGGTGCAATCAGCCCCAGCATTTT. It codes for CATSEGLGCGGCNQPQHF.

This chain connects TRBV7-9 to TRBJ2-1; D gene uncertain. V gave up 4 bases and J gave up 5 bases, with 3 bases separating them. The CDR3 consists of 11 residues. From germline, CDR1 is SEHNR and CDR2 FQNEAQ (reference sequence). CDR3 sequence reads: CASSSDNEQFF. DNA of the CDR3: TGTGCCAGCAGCTCGGACAATGAGCAGTTCTTC.

This chain uses TRBV7-6 with TRBJ2-2, with D possibly being TRBD1 or TRBD2 (5 bases each). CDR1 and CDR2 (germline): SGHVS, FNYEAQ. The CDR3 extends over 13 amino acids. Trimming left V 5 bases short and J 6 bases short, with 10 bases between. The CDR3 sequence is CASSPLGAGELFF. CDR3 sequence (DNA): TGTGCCAGCAGCCCTTTGGGGGCCGGGGAGCTGTTTTTT.

Notes on this clone: This CDR3 is also generated by other DNA sequences in the sample. This sequence joins TRBV19 and TRBJ1-1; D is undetermined. Per the germline V gene, CDR1 is LNHDA and CDR2 is SQIVND (reference sequence). The CDR3 is made up of 13 amino acids. Trimming removed 2 bases from V and 3 bases from J, with 7 bases in between. CDR3 sequence: CASSIRGYTEAFF. CDR3 coding DNA: TGTGCCAGTAGTATACGGGGATACACTGAAGCTTTCTTT.

This CDR3 reads CASSRPRGGGFSYNEQFF. The DNA for the CDR3 is TGTGCCAGCAGTCGACCCCGGGGGGGCGGTTTCTCCTACAATGAGCAGTTCTTC. The gene calls are TRBV2 and TRBJ2-1; the match to TRBD2 covers 8 bases. This CDR3 contains 18 residues. With 5 bases clipped from V and 0 bases from J, the junction kept 12 bases outside the gene matches. Germline V CDR1 and CDR2: SNHLY, FYNNEI.

This clone was recorded many times. The chain is built from TRBV5-1 and TRBJ2-5; a possible D gene is TRBD1 (5 bases). Germline values: CDR1 SGHRS, CDR2 YFSETQ. Trimming removed 3 bases at V and 3 bases at J, with 12 bases between. This CDR3 comprises 14 residues. CDR3 protein: CASSSDEGEETQYF. CDR3 in DNA: TGCGCCAGCAGCTCGGACGAAGGGGAAGAGACCCAGTACTTC.

V is TRBV15 and J is TRBJ2-1; D remains ambiguous. CDR3 size: 15 residues. Germline assignment: CDR1 LNHNV and CDR2 YYDKDF (reference sequence). V was shortened by 4 bases and J by 3 bases, with 13 bases between the two germline ends. This chain's CDR3 is CATSNRRENYNEQFF. The DNA for the CDR3 is TGTGCCACCAGCAATCGACGAGAGAACTACAATGAGCAGTTCTTC.

This chain uses TRBV5-6 with TRBJ2-1; 11 bases are shared with TRBD1. The CDR3 sequence is 14 residues long. Germline trimming cut 2 bases from V and 7 bases from J; bases unmatched to any gene: 2. Germline V gene sequence: CDR1 SGHDT, CDR2 YYEEEE. The CDR3 is CASSFGTGGNEQFF. The CDR3 nucleotides read TGTGCCAGCAGCTTTGGGACAGGGGGAAATGAGCAGTTCTTC. Complete variable domain (other parts from reference TRBV5-6 and TRBJ2-1): DAGVTQSPTHLIKTRGQQVTLRCSPKSGHDTVSWYQQALGQGPQFIFQYYEEEERQRGNFPDRFSGHQFPNYSSELNVNALLLGDSALYLCASSFGTGGNEQFFGPGTRLTVL.

The V call is TRBV7-9, the J call TRBJ2-2; tentatively, D is TRBD1 (6 bases). The CDR3 runs to 17 residues. From germline, CDR1 is SEHNR and CDR2 FQNEAQ (reference sequence). Trimming cost V 3 bases and J 0 bases, with 14 bases left between them. DNA for the CDR3: TGTGCCAGCAGCTTTCCCGGACAGAGCTCGAACACCGGGGAGCTGTTTTTT. It specifies CASSFPGQSSNTGELFF. Filled out from reference TRBV7-9 and TRBJ2-2, the complete variable domain reads DTGVSQNPRHKITKRGQNVTFRCDPISEHNRLYWYRQTLGQGPEFLTYFQNEAQLEKSRLLSDRFSAERPKGSFSTLEIQRTEQGDSAMYLCASSFPGQSSNTGELFFGEGSRLTVL.

This rearrangement joins TRBV4-1 to TRBJ2-7; 8 bases map to TRBD1. V shed 1 base and J 4 bases; nucleotides not matched to a gene: 6. CDR3 length: 15 residues. Germline V CDR1 and CDR2: MGHRA, YSYEKL. The CDR3 is CASSQVTGQGYEQYF. DNA for the CDR3: TGCGCCAGCAGCCAAGTAACAGGACAGGGTTACGAGCAGTACTTC.